This T cell receptor (beta chain) was observed in a study of OX40 agonist ivuxolimab in advanced cancers. In terms of the full investigation: Ivuxolimab was a fully human IgG2 agonistic monoclonal antibody targeting the costimulatory receptor OX40 (CD134). A male proportion of nearly 85% and a mean age of approximately 58 years, ranging from about 20 to 80, were recorded for the dose-escalation cohort. Intravenous ivuxolimab was administered to patients every 2 weeks at six dose levels: 0.01, 0.1, 0.3, 1.5, 3 and 10 mg/kg. Three dose-escalation patients achieved partial responses, one with hepatocellular carcinoma and two with cutaneous melanoma. Patients were allowed to have had prior anti-PD-1, anti-PD-L1 or anti-CTLA-4 therapy, and 40% of the dose-escalation patients had been treated with checkpoint inhibitors. The paper describes the monotherapy dose-escalation part (N of about 50 patients) of the phase I trial of ivuxolimab. Peripheral TCRbeta sequencing was intended to test whether TCR sequence diversity was altered and clonal T-cell expansion was caused by ivuxolimab. Among the roughly 50 dose-escalation patients, around 19 had hepatocellular carcinoma, 15 or so melanoma, 9 renal cell carcinoma and 9 head and neck cancer. Results and caveats for the whole study, not just this receptor: Which antigens the clonally expanded peripheral T cells were specific for was not determined. At doses of 0.1 to 3.0 mg/kg, clonal expansion of both CD4+ and CD8+ blood T cells was observed from baseline to week 6. Low levels of normalized T-cell clonal expansion were also shown by some nonresponding patients. Partial responders in the 0.1-3.0 mg/kg groups had among the lowest normalized peripheral clonal expansion, especially among CD8+ T cells. After ivuxolimab, more expanded clones were found on average in CD8+ T cells than in CD4+ T cells.

The trial excluded patients who had a history of autoimmune disease or were on systemic immunosuppression. In every dose cohort, peripheral blood was drawn for TCR sequencing at baseline, cycle 4 day 1, and cycle 7 day 1. Samples were obtained from an open-label, multicenter, first-in-human phase I dose-escalation trial of ivuxolimab. Adults with locally advanced or metastatic melanoma, renal cell carcinoma, hepatocellular carcinoma or head and neck squamous cell carcinoma were enrolled in the trial. Before TCR sequencing, CD4+ and CD8+ T cells were separately sorted from peripheral blood. Genomic DNA was isolated from the sorted cells so that the TCRbeta CDR3 region could be sequenced. TCRbeta CDR3 regions were sequenced using the immunoSEQ Assay. Held by TCRdb, this immuneACCESS table contains in-frame sequences only and omits some clones. Under half of the omission traces to an unresolved V gene where checked; the cause of the rest is unknown. Across this sample there are 60,000 to 90,000 clones, with roughly 81% seen only once. In total, the top ten clones hold roughly 4.7% of the sample.

As for this clone: There is no known antigen for this receptor. No much larger clone is present one base from it, and per-base qualities are unavailable.

This TCR derives from an adult with an advanced solid tumor such as melanoma, head and neck, liver or kidney cancer. The starting material was CD4+ or CD8+ T cells sorted from blood, obtained in a trial of the OX40 agonist ivuxolimab.

The CDR3 protein: CASSSTDTQYF. The DNA sequence is as follows: TGTGCCAGCAGTTCTACAGATACGCAGTATTTT. Recombination joined TRBV6-1 with TRBJ2-3; there is no confident call for the D gene. V sheds 5 bases and J sheds 3 bases, leaving 3 bases between their ends. CDR1 and CDR2 are read off the germline V gene as MNHNS and SASEGT. From its cysteine to its phenylalanine, the CDR3 spans 11 amino acids. Just CDR3 DNA is preserved here, 33 bases in frame from base 1.